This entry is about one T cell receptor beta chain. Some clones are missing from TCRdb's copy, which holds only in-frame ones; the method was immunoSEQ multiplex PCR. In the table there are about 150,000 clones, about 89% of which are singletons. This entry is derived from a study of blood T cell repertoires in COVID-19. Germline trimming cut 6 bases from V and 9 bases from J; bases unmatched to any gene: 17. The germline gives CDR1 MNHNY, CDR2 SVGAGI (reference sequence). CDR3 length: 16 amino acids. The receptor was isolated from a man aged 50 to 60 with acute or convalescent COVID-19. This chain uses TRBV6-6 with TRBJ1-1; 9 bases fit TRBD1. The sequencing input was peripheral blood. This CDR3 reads CASSLTTGTGRSKAFF. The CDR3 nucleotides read TGTGCCAGCAGCTTAACGACCGGGACAGGGAGGTCTAAAGCTTTCTTT.